This entry is about one TCR beta chain. The antigen is unknown. Researchers put TCRalpha and TCRbeta cDNA through two nested PCRs lasting approximately 16 and 9 cycles. From the 5' RACE reads, TCRdb lists one entry per CDR3 protein and no DNA. The sample table sets out 300,000 to 450,000 distinct CDR3 sequences. The data were obtained in a study of monozygotic twins with inflammatory bowel disease. Study-wide results and caveats: Individual T cell subtypes were not distinguishable.

CDR1 is MNHEY, CDR2 SMNVEV, per germline (reference sequence). The CDR3 totals 17 residues. The source material was blood. The genes are TRBV27 and TRBJ2-6; TCRdb names TRBD1, which stays unverified in the absence of DNA. This clonotype was obtained from a human donor with ulcerative colitis or Crohn's disease, or a healthy co-twin of an affected twin (not recorded which). The CDR3 sequence is CASRATGGAKGANVLTF.